The clone carrying this TCR beta chain was observed once. No antigen is known for it. The data are from a study of cytomegalovirus exposure and HLA in healthy donors. The V gene's germline CDR1 is KGHSH and CDR2 LQKENI. V gave up 1 base and J gave up 3 bases, with 9 bases separating them. The CDR3 contains 14 residues. Study conclusions and caveats: The study designated roughly 150 TCR beta chains cytomegalovirus-associated. Subsequent analysis showed first-cohort TCR clusters tending to co-occur in some 120 validation repertoires.

Assay used: immunoSEQ multiplex PCR; TCRdb lists only in-frame clones, some missing. The sample shows fewer than 150,000 clones, 70% to 85% of them seen only once. This receptor was obtained from a man younger than 45 in good health and CMV-seropositive. The V gene is TRBV18, the J gene TRBJ2-5; no reliable D call. Source material: PBMCs. This chain's CDR3 is CASSPLLVEETQYF. In nucleotides, the CDR3 is TGTGCCAGCTCACCACTTTTGGTAGAAGAGACCCAGTACTTC.